This T cell receptor (beta chain) was recorded in a study of metastatic and nonmetastatic thyroid tumors. The overall study: It was across blood and tumor or nodule tissue from malignant and benign thyroid patients that repertoires were compared. Study-wide points: Significantly higher TCR beta diversity was reportedly seen in malignant thyroid tumors than benign nodules, in blood and tumor.

A remark on this clone: Its antigen is undetermined. The junction shows a germline mismatch at one end, possibly a read error.

CDR1 is MNHEY, CDR2 SVGAGI, per germline. The CDR3 totals 17 residues. Patients underwent thyroid surgery, and none had received any treatment before it. Original processing notes: For papillary thyroid cancer, a distant-metastasis classifier was constructed from CDR3 differences observed across clinicopathological groups. Using MiXCR, TCRdb re-called clones from the PCR reads. The V and J calls come from TCRdb's annotation, not from the publication. In the table there are 65,000 to 70,000 clones, around 14% of which are singletons. J is TRBJ1-4 and V is TRBV6-5; D gene uncertain. The receptor comes from a male donor with papillary thyroid cancer or a benign thyroid nodule (not recorded which). Some clones in this sample may be carry-over from other donors' samples. The sample consisted of blood. CDR3 DNA sequence: TGTGCCAGCATTTACTCTAGGGCAGCTGCAACTAATGAAAAACTGTTTTTT. It specifies CASIYSRAAATNEKLFF.